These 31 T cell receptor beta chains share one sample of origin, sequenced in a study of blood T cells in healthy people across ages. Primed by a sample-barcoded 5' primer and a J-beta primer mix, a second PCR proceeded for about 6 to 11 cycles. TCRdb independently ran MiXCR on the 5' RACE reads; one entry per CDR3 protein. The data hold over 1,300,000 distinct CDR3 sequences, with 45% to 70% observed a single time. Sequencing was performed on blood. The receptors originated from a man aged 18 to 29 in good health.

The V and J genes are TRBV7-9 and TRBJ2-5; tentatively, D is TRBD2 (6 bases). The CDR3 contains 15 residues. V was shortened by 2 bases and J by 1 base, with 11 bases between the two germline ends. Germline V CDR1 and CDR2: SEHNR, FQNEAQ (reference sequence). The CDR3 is CASSLLGGTQETQYF. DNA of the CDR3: TGTGCCAGCAGCTTACTGGGAGGCACCCAAGAGACCCAGTACTTC.

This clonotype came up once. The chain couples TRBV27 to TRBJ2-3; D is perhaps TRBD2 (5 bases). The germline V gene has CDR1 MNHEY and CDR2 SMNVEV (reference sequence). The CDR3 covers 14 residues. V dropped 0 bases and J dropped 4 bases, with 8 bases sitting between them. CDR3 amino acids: CASSLSTGADTQYF. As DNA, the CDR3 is TGTGCCAGCAGTTTATCAACCGGGGCAGATACGCAGTATTTT.

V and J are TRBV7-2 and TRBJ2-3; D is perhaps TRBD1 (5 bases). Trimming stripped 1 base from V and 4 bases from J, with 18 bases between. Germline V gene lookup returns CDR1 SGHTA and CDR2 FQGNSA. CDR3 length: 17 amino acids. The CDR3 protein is CASSLGRPGNQADTQYF. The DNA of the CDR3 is TGTGCCAGCAGCTTAGGCCGCCCAGGGAATCAAGCAGATACGCAGTATTTT.

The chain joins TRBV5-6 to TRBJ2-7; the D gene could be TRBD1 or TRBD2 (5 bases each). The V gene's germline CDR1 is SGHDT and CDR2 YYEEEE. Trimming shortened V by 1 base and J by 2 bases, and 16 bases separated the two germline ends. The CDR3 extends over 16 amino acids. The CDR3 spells CASSLKEGRATYEQYF. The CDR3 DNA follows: TGTGCCAGCAGCTTGAAAGAGGGCAGGGCCACCTACGAGCAGTACTTC.

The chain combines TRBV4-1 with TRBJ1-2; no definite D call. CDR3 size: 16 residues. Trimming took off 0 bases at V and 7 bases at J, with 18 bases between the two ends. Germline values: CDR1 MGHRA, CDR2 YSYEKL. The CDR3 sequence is CASSQEGAGGVGGYTF. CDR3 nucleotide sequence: TGCGCCAGCAGCCAAGAAGGCGCGGGCGGGGTCGGTGGCTACACCTTC.

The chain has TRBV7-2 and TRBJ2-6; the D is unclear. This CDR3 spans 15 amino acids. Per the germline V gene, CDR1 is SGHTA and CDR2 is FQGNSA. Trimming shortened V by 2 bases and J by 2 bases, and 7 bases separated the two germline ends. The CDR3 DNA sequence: TGTGCCAGCAGCTTAATACCGACTGGGGCCAACGTCCTGACTTTC. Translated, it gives CASSLIPTGANVLTF.

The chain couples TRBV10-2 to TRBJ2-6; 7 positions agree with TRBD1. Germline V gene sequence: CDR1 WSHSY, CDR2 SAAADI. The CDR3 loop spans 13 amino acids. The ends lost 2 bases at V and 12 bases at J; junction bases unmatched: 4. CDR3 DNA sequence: TGCGCCAGCAGTGAGCGGGCAGGGGGCGTCCTGACTTTC. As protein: CASSERAGGVLTF.

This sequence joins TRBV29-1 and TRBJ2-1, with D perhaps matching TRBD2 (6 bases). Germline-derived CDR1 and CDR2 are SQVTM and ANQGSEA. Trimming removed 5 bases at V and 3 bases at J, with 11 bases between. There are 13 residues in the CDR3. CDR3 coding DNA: TGCAGCGTTTTGGGAGCGGGCTACAATGAGCAGTTCTTC. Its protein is CSVLGAGYNEQFF.

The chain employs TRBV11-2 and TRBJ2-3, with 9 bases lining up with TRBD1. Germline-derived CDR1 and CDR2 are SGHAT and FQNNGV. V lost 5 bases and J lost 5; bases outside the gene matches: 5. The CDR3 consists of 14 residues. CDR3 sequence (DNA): TGTGCCAGCAGCAACCGGGACAGGGAAGATACGCAGTATTTT. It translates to CASSNRDREDTQYF.

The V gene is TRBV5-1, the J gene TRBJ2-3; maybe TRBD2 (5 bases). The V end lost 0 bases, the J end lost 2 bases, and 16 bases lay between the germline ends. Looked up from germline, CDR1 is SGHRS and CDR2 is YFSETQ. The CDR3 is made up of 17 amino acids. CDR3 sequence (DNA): TGCGCCAGCAGCTTGGGAAATAGCGTATCCTACACAGATACGCAGTATTTT. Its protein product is CASSLGNSVSYTDTQYF.

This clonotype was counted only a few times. Written as DNA, the CDR3 is TGTGCCAGCAGTGAACCTGAAAAAGAAAGCTTTGAGACCCAGTACTTC. This gives the protein CASSEPEKESFETQYF. The chain carries TRBV2 and TRBJ2-5; D is undetermined. In germline, CDR1 is SNHLY, CDR2 FYNNEI. V lost 2 bases and J lost 5, with 18 bases in between. This CDR3 comprises 16 residues.

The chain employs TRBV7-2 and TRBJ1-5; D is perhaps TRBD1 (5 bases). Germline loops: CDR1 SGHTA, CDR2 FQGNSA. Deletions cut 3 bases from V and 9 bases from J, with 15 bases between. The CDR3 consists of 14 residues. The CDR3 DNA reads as TGTGCCAGCAGCTTTTCAACAGGCCCTTCGCCCCAGCATTTT. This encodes CASSFSTGPSPQHF.

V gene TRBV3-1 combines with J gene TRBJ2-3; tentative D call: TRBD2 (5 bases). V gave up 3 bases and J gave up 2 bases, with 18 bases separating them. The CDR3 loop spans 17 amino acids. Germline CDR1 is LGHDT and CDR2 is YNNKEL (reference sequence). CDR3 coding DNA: TGTGCCAGCAGCCAGAAATCATCGGGGATTTACACAGATACGCAGTATTTT. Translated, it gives CASSQKSSGIYTDTQYF.

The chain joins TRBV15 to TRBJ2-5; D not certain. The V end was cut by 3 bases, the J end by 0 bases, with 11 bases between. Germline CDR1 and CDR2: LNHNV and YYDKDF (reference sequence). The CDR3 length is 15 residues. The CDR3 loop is CATSSLRAYQETQYF. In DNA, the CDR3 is TGTGCCACCAGCAGCCTCCGGGCCTACCAAGAGACCCAGTACTTC.

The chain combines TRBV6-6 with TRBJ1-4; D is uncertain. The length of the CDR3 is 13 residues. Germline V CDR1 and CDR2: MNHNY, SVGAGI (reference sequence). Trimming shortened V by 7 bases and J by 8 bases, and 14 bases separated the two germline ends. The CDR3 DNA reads TGTGCCAGCACCCGTAACCAGATAGAAAAACTGTTTTTT. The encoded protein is CASTRNQIEKLFF.

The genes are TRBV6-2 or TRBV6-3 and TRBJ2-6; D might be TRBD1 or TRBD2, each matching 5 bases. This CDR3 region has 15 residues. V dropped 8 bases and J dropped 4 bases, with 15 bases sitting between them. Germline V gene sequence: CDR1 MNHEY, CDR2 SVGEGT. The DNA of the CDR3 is TGTGCCAGCTCACCCACTAGGGACGGGGCCAACGTCCTGACTTTC. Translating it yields CASSPTRDGANVLTF.

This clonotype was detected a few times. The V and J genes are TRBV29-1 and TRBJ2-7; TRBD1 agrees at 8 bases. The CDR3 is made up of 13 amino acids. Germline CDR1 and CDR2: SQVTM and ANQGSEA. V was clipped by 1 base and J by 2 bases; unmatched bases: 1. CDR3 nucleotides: TGCAGCGTTGAAGGGGACAGGCCCTACGAGCAGTACTTC. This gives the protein CSVEGDRPYEQYF.

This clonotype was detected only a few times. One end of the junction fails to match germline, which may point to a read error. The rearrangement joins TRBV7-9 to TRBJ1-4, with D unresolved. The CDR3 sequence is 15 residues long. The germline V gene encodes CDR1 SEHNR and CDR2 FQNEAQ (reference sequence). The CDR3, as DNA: TGTGCCAGCAGCCTAGCCATAGAGAAGAATGAAAAACTGTTTTTT. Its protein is CASSLAIEKNEKLFF.

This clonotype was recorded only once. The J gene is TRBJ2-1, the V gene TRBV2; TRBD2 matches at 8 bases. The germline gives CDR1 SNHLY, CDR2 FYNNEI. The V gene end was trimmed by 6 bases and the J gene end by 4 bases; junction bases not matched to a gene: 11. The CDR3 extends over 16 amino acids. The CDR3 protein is CASRRGFSGTYNEQFF. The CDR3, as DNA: TGTGCCAGCAGGAGGGGCTTTAGCGGGACGTACAATGAGCAGTTCTTC.

The CDR3 loop is CSAGGDSGANVLTF. DNA of the CDR3: TGCAGTGCCGGGGGAGACTCTGGGGCCAACGTCCTGACTTTC. The rearrangement uses TRBV20-1 and TRBJ2-6; weak D call: TRBD2 (6 bases). This CDR3 is 14 amino acids long. Deletions cut 6 bases from V and 0 bases from J, with 9 bases between. Germline V gene lookup returns CDR1 DFQATT and CDR2 SNEGSKA (reference sequence).

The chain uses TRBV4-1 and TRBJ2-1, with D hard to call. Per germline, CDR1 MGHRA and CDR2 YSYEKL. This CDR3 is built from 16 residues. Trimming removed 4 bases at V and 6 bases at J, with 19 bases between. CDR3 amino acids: CASSLQRTMALNEQFF. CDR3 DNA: TGCGCCAGCAGCCTTCAACGAACCATGGCCCTCAATGAGCAGTTCTTC.

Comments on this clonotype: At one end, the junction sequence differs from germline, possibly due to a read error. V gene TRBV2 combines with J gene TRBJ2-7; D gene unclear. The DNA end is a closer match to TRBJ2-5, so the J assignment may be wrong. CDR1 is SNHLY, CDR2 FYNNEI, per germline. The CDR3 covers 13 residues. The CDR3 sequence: CASSRESQETQYF. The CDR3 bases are TGCGCCAGCAGTCGAGAGTCCCAAGAGACCCAGTACTTC.

CDR3 protein: CASSEDQRGYGYTF. DNA of the CDR3: TGTGCCAGCAGCGAGGACCAACGGGGATATGGCTACACCTTC. This chain joins TRBV3-1 and TRBJ1-2; D unresolved. Trimming shortened V by 5 bases and J by 5 bases, and 15 bases separated the two germline ends. This CDR3 spans 14 amino acids. CDR1 is LGHDT and CDR2 is YNNKEL in the germline V gene (reference sequence).

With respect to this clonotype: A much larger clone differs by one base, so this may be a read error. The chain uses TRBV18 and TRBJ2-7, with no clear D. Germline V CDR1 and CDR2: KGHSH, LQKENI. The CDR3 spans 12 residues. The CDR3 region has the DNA TGTGCCAGCTCACCTAGTAATGGCGAGCAGAACTTC. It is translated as CASSPSNGEQNF.

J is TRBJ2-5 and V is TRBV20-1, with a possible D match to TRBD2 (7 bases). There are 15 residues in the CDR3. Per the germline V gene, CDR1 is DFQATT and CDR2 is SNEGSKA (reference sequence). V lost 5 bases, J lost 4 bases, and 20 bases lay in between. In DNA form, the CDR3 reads TGCAGTGCTTGCTGGGGCCTAGGGGGGGGAGAGACCCAGTACTTC. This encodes CSACWGLGGGETQYF.

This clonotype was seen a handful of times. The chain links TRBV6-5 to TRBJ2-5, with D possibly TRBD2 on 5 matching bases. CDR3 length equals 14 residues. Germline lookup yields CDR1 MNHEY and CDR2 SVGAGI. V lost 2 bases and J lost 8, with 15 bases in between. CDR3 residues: CASSYEGSLYTQYF. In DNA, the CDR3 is TGTGCCAGCAGTTACGAAGGGAGCCTCTACACCCAGTACTTC.

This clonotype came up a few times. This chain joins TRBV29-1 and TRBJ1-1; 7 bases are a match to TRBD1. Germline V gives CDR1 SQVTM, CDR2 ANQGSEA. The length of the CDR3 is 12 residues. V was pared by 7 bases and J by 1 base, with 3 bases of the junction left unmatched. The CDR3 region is CSGSGGNTEAFF. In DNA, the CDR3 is TGCAGCGGGTCAGGGGGGAACACTGAAGCTTTCTTT.

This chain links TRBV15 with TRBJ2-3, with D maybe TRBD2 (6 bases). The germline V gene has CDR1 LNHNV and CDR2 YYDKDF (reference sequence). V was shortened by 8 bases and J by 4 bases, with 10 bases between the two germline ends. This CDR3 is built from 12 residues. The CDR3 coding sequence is TGTGCCACCGACAGCGGGTCAGATACGCAGTATTTT. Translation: CATDSGSDTQYF.

The chain's CDR3 is CASSQVPLGNQPQHF. The CDR3, as DNA: TGTGCCAGCAGCCAAGTCCCTTTGGGCAATCAGCCCCAGCATTTT. The V gene is TRBV4-2, the J gene TRBJ1-5; unclear D gene. Germline V gene lookup returns CDR1 LGHNA and CDR2 YNFKEQ. The CDR3 runs to 15 residues. Trimming cost V 1 base and J 2 bases, with 9 bases left between them.

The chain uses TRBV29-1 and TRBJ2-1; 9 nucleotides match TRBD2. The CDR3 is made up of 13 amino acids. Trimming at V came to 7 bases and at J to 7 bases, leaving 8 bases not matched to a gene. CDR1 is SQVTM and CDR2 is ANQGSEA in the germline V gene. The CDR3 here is CSAGGRAKNEQFF. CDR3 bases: TGCAGCGCGGGCGGGAGGGCCAAGAATGAGCAGTTCTTC.

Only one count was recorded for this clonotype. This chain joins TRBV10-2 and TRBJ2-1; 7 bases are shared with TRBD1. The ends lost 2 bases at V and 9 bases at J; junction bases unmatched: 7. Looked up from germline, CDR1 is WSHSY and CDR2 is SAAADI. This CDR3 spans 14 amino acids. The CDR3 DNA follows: TGCGCCAGCAGTGAGGCGCGAGGGGGCAGTGAGCAGTTCTTC. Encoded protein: CASSEARGGSEQFF.